These 20 T cell receptor beta chains were sequenced from one sample in a study of control samples from healthy donors and cancer patients. Data came from immunoSEQ multiplex PCR; TCRdb stores just in-frame clones and leaves some out. The data hold approximately 49,000 clones, with roughly 85% observed a single time. Specimen: PBMCs. The source is a woman between 50 and 59 years old with lung cancer.

The rearrangement joins TRBV2 to TRBJ1-4; 8 nucleotides agree with TRBD1. V was clipped by 5 bases and J by 7 bases; unmatched bases: 6. Germline V gives CDR1 SNHLY, CDR2 FYNNEI. The CDR3 has 14 amino acids. CDR3 bases: TGTGCCAGCAGTCTCCAGGGGGCGCGTGAAAAACTGTTTTTT. The encoded protein is CASSLQGAREKLFF.

CDR3: CASSLGGTPEAFF. In nucleotides, the CDR3 is TGTGCCAGCAGCTTGGGGGGGACGCCTGAAGCTTTCTTT. V is TRBV7-2 and J is TRBJ1-1; D possibly corresponds to TRBD1 (5 bases). The length of the CDR3 is 13 residues. V dropped 3 bases and J dropped 6 bases, with 11 bases sitting between them. From germline, CDR1 is SGHTA and CDR2 FQGNSA.

The chain recombines TRBV30 with TRBJ2-7; D tentatively fits TRBD1 or TRBD2 (5 bases each). The germline gives CDR1 GTSNPN, CDR2 SVGIG (reference sequence). The CDR3 totals 15 residues. The V and J ends lost 0 bases and 0 bases respectively, with 12 bases between them. The chain's CDR3 is CAWSVPGALSYEQYF. Here the CDR3 DNA reads TGTGCCTGGAGTGTCCCCGGGGCACTCTCCTACGAGCAGTACTTC.

This clone showed up just a few times. The chain has TRBV28 and TRBJ1-6, with D tentatively TRBD1 (6 bases). Trimming left V 2 bases short and J 9 bases short, with 11 bases between. The CDR3 extends over 14 amino acids. Germline V lookup: CDR1 MDHEN, CDR2 SYDVKM. Here the CDR3 DNA reads TGTGCCAGCAGTTTAGGTGGGGGGCGTTCACCCCTCCACTTT. Amino acid sequence: CASSLGGGRSPLHF.

This chain uses TRBV10-1 with TRBJ1-1, with D possibly TRBD1 on 6 matching bases. CDR1 is WNHNN, CDR2 SYGVQD, per germline (reference sequence). The CDR3 has 13 residues. V was trimmed by 6 bases and J by 0 bases, leaving 8 bases between them. DNA for the CDR3: TGCGCCAGCAGACAGGGAATGAACACTGAAGCTTTCTTT. Amino acids: CASRQGMNTEAFF.

J is TRBJ1-1 and V is TRBV24-1, with a tentative D call TRBD1 (5 bases). CDR3 length: 13 residues. Trimming stripped 1 base from V and 7 bases from J, with 9 bases between. Germline CDR1 and CDR2: KGHDR and SFDVKD. The CDR3 loop is CATSDFTTGEAFF. CDR3 nucleotide sequence: TGTGCCACCAGTGATTTCACCACAGGTGAAGCTTTCTTT.

The chain recombines TRBV6-4 with TRBJ2-3; D uncertain. This CDR3 has 13 amino acids. Trimming took off 3 bases at V and 4 bases at J, with 8 bases between the two ends. Germline CDR1 is MRHNA and CDR2 is SNTAGT. This CDR3 reads CASSEDPADTQYF. The CDR3 DNA sequence: TGTGCCAGCAGTGAAGACCCCGCAGATACGCAGTATTTT.

The CDR3 nucleotides read TGTGCCAGCAGATCAGGGGCGCCTTTCACTAGCACAGATACGCAGTATTTT. It yields the protein CASRSGAPFTSTDTQYF. The gene calls are TRBV28 and TRBJ2-3; a weak D match, TRBD1 (6 bases). CDR1 and CDR2 from the germline V gene are MDHEN and SYDVKM. Trimming removed 6 bases at V and 0 bases at J, with 19 bases between. The CDR3 totals 17 residues.

CDR3 sequence: CASSPQGGLNTEAFF. CDR3 sequence (DNA): TGTGCCAGTAGTCCTCAAGGGGGACTAAACACTGAAGCTTTCTTT. The chain is built from TRBV19 and TRBJ1-1, with a possible D match to TRBD1 (6 bases). Germline lookup yields CDR1 LNHDA and CDR2 SQIVND (reference sequence). Trimming pared 5 bases from V and 2 bases from J, leaving 15 bases between. The CDR3 runs to 15 residues.

The chain recombines TRBV5-6 with TRBJ2-3; 10 bases are shared with TRBD2. This CDR3 is built from 17 residues. From germline, CDR1 is SGHDT and CDR2 YYEEEE. V lost 0 bases to trimming and J lost 0 bases; unmatched junction nucleotides: 4. DNA of the CDR3: TGTGCCAGCAGCTTGGATAGCGGGGGGACTAGCACAGATACGCAGTATTTT. Translation: CASSLDSGGTSTDTQYF. Supplemented by reference TRBV5-6 and TRBJ2-3, the full variable domain reads DAGVTQSPTHLIKTRGQQVTLRCSPKSGHDTVSWYQQALGQGPQFIFQYYEEEERQRGNFPDRFSGHQFPNYSSELNVNALLLGDSALYLCASSLDSGGTSTDTQYFGPGTRLTVL.

The rearrangement uses TRBV18 and TRBJ2-4; TRBD2 is a possible D gene (5 bases). Germline CDR1 and CDR2: KGHSH and LQKENI. The germline V and J ends were trimmed by 6 bases and 2 bases, with 8 bases remaining between them. The CDR3 totals 13 residues. CDR3 protein: CASSGVTKNIQYF. CDR3 DNA sequence: TGTGCCAGCTCCGGGGTAACCAAAAACATTCAGTACTTC.

The rearrangement joins TRBV19 to TRBJ2-2; D uncertain. Germline lookup yields CDR1 LNHDA and CDR2 SQIVND (reference sequence). This CDR3 region has 12 residues. The V end lost 5 bases, the J end lost 5 bases, and 6 bases lay between the germline ends. This CDR3 reads CASSLRTGELFF. CDR3 nucleotides: TGTGCCAGTAGTCTGCGTACCGGGGAGCTGTTTTTT.

V gene TRBV10-3 combines with J gene TRBJ1-2; 11 nucleotides agree with TRBD1. Losses at the gene ends were 3 bases for V and 8 bases for J; bases not matched to a gene: 5. This CDR3 contains 14 residues. Germline V gene data show CDR1 as ENHRY and CDR2 as SYGVKD. The CDR3 loop reads CAISDMDRGHGYTF. CDR3 sequence (DNA): TGTGCCATCAGTGATATGGACAGGGGGCACGGCTACACCTTC.

This clone came up a few times. CDR3 DNA: TGTGCCAGCAGTCCCACGGCCAGGGATTTGAGCACTGAAGCTTTCTTT. It translates to CASSPTARDLSTEAFF. The chain joins TRBV6-6 to TRBJ1-1; a possible D gene is TRBD1 (5 bases). Trimming took off 5 bases at V and 4 bases at J, with 20 bases between the two ends. Germline V lookup: CDR1 MNHNY, CDR2 SVGAGI (reference sequence). The CDR3 has 16 residues.

V gene TRBV6-5 combines with J gene TRBJ2-5; 8 nucleotides agree with TRBD1. The length of the CDR3 is 14 residues. V lost 7 bases, J lost 4 bases, and 8 bases stayed unmatched. The germline gives CDR1 MNHEY, CDR2 SVGAGI. The CDR3, as DNA: TGTGCCAGCACCGGGACAGGAGGGGTAGAGACCCAGTACTTC. It codes for CASTGTGGVETQYF.

The chain has TRBV4-3 and TRBJ2-3; 7 bases map to TRBD1. Germline-derived CDR1 and CDR2 are LGHNA and YSLEER. CDR3 length: 13 residues. With V trimmed by 4 bases and J by 4 bases, 2 bases remained unmatched. The CDR3 DNA is TGCGCCAGCAGCCCGACAGGGCCAGATACGCAGTATTTT. This gives the protein CASSPTGPDTQYF.

This clone has a handful of counts. Additional DNA sequences in this sample encode the identical CDR3. The rearrangement joins TRBV19 to TRBJ1-5, with 8 positions matching TRBD1. Germline V gene data show CDR1 as LNHDA and CDR2 as SQIVND (reference sequence). V shed 1 base, J shed 4 bases, and the junction held 3 bases outside the gene matches. The CDR3 is 15 amino acids. CDR3 region: CASSIGQGWNQPQHF. As DNA, the CDR3 is TGTGCCAGTAGTATAGGACAGGGGTGGAATCAGCCCCAGCATTTT.

In regard to this clone: An end of the junction differs from the germline gene, which may be a read error. This sequence joins TRBV20-1 and TRBJ1-2; a possible D gene is TRBD1 (5 bases). Germline V gene data show CDR1 as DFQATT and CDR2 as SNEGSKA (reference sequence). This CDR3 has 11 residues. The CDR3 nucleotides are TGCAGTGCTGGAGAGGGGCTAGGCTACACCTTC. It encodes CSAGEGLGYTF.

The chain combines TRBV6-5 with TRBJ2-7; D gene uncertain. In germline, CDR1 is MNHEY, CDR2 SVGAGI. The V and J ends lost 10 bases and 1 base respectively, with 11 bases between them. The CDR3 loop spans 12 amino acids. The CDR3 spells CATKTSSYEQYF. The CDR3 DNA follows: TGTGCCACAAAGACAAGTTCCTACGAGCAGTACTTC.

V and J are TRBV7-2 and TRBJ1-1, with 7 nucleotides matching TRBD1. The CDR3 contains 16 residues. Unmatched junction bases numbered 10, after V lost 5 bases and J lost 1 base. Germline CDR1 SGHTA, CDR2 FQGNSA. The CDR3 DNA reads TGTGCCAGCAGCACCCGGACAGGAATGGGGAACACTGAAGCTTTCTTT. Translating it yields CASSTRTGMGNTEAFF.